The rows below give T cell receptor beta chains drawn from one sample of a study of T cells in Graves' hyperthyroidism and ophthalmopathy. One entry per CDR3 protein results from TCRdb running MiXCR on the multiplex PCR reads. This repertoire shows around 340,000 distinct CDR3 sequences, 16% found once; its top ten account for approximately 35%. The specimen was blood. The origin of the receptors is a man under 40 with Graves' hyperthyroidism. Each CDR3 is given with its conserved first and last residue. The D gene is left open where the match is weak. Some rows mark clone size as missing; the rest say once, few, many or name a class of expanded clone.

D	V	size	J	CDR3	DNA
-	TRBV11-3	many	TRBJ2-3	CASSLASASADTQYF	TGTGCCAGCAGCTTGGCTAGCGCGTCTGCAGATACGCAGTATTTT
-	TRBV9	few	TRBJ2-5	CASSVAGTGGGETQYF	TGTGCCAGCAGCGTAGCGGGGACTGGAGGGGGAGAGACCCAGTACTTC
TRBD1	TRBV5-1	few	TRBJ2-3	CASRMGQGEDTQYF	TGCGCCAGCAGAATGGGCCAGGGGGAAGATACGCAGTATTTT
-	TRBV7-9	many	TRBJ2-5	CASSFDGPYSPRRVETQYF	TGTGCCAGCAGCTTCGACGGACCCTATTCACCGAGGAGGGTTGAGACCCAGTACTTC
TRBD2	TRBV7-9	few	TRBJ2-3	CASSPGRGGEGTDTQYF	TGTGCCAGCAGCCCCGGTCGGGGGGGAGAGGGCACAGATACGCAGTATTTT
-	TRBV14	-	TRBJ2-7	CASSPLGLTNEQYF	TGTGCCAGCAGCCCGCTCGGACTAACCAACGAGCAGTACTTC
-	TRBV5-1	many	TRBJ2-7	CASSALGSSYEQYF	TGCGCCAGCAGCGCGCTTGGGAGCTCCTACGAGCAGTACTTC
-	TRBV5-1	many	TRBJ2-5	CASSLQGYQETQYF	TGCGCCAGCAGCTTACAGGGATATCAAGAGACCCAGTACTTC
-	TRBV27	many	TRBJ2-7	CASSPATTNAYEQYF	TGTGCCAGCAGTCCCGCGACCACGAACGCCTACGAGCAGTACTTC
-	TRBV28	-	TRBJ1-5	CASTRRGAGNQPQHF	TGTGCCAGCACTCGGCGGGGGGCTGGCAATCAGCCCCAGCATTTT